This T cell receptor beta chain was observed in a study of blood T cell repertoires in COVID-19. In the study overall: T cells, B-cell-depleted T cells, or PBMCs supplied cDNA or gDNA.

CDR1 and CDR2 from the germline V gene are SGHDT and YYEEEE. This CDR3 is built from 12 residues. The ends were cut back, 3 bases at V and 6 bases at J, with 7 bases in the middle. Participants were aged roughly 18 to 89 years from about 25 US areas. Participants' own reports of clinical history determined their cohort assignment. Produced via immunoSEQ multiplex PCR; TCRdb's table is partial and in-frame only. Counted here are 350,000 to 400,000 clones, 88% occurring once; the ten biggest clones make up about 1.2%. This chain uses TRBV5-6 with TRBJ1-3, with a tentative D call TRBD1 (6 bases). Sequencing was done on a sample of PBMCs or T cells enriched from blood (not recorded which). This clonotype originated in a woman in her late teens or twenties who had recovered from COVID-19. CDR3 in amino acids: CASSSGANTIYF. In DNA form, the CDR3 reads TGTGCCAGCAGCTCAGGGGCAAACACCATATATTTT.